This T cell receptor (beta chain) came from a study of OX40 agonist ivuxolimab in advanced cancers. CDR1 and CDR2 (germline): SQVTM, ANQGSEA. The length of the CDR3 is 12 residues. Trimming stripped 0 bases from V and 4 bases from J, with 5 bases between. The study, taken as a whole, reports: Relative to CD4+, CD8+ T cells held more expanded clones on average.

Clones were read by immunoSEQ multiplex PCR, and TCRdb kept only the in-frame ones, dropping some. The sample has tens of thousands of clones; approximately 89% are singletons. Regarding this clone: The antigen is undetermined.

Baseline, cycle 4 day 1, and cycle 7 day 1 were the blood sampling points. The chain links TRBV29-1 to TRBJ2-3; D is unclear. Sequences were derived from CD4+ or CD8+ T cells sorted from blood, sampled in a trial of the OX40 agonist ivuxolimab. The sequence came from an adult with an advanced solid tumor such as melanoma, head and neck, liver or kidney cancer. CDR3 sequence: CSVEDGADTQYF. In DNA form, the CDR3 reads TGCAGCGTTGAAGATGGTGCAGATACGCAGTATTTT.